The rows below give T cell receptor beta chains drawn from one sample of a study of cytomegalovirus exposure and HLA in healthy donors. Sequenced by immunoSEQ multiplex PCR; TCRdb stores in-frame clones only, minus some. The sample carries approximately 220,000 clones, 65% to 85% recorded once. Sequencing used PBMCs. The receptors were gathered from a boy between 2 and 10 years old in good health and CMV-seronegative. Each CDR3 is given with its conserved first and last residue. The D gene is left open where the match is weak. Size is stated for part of the rows, as once, few or many counts, or as a class when the clone is expanded.

TGCACCAGCAGCCAAGGACTGGACTCAACCAAAGAATATCACAATGAGCAGTTCTTC | CTSSQGLDSTKEYHNEQFF | NA | TRBJ2-1 | TRBV1 | NA
TGTGCCAGTAGAGACAGAAGTTACGAGCAGTACTTC | CASRDRSYEQYF | once | TRBJ2-7 | TRBV19 | NA
TGTGCCAGCAGACAGCCGGGTCCACAGGGGAAACTGTTTTTT | CASRQPGPQGKLFF | NA | TRBJ1-4 | TRBV11-2 | TRBD1
TGTGCCAGCAGACAGGACAGGCATGAAGCTTTCTTT | CASRQDRHEAFF | NA | TRBJ1-1 | TRBV5-4 | TRBD1
TGTGCCAGCACCTCGACAGGGCGATACTATGGCTACACCTTC | CASTSTGRYYGYTF | NA | TRBJ1-2 | TRBV6-6 | TRBD1
TGTGCCAGCAGTGACAGGGGATGGGAGACCCAGTACTTC | CASSDRGWETQYF | NA | TRBJ2-5 | TRBV6-1 | NA
TGCGCCAGCAGCCCCCACAGGGGCACGAACACTGAAGCTTTCTTT | CASSPHRGTNTEAFF | few | TRBJ1-1 | TRBV4-1 | TRBD1
TGTGCCTGGAAAAGACAGGGGGTTACCTACGAGCAGTACTTC | CAWKRQGVTYEQYF | NA | TRBJ2-7 | TRBV30 | TRBD1
TGTGCCAGATCGAACCAAACCGGGAGGGAGACCTACGAGCAGTACTTC | CARSNQTGRETYEQYF | NA | TRBJ2-7 | TRBV21-1 | NA
TGCGCCAGCAGCCCGGGACTAGCGGATAGCTACGAGCAGCACTTC | CASSPGLADSYEQHF | once | TRBJ2-7 | TRBV5-1 | TRBD2
TGTGCCTGGAGTCGGGACAGCGCTTATGAAAAACTGTTTTTT | CAWSRDSAYEKLFF | NA | TRBJ1-4 | TRBV30 | TRBD1
TGTGCCACCAGCAGGGGGGGTTTCACTAATGAAAAACTGTTTTTT | CATSRGGFTNEKLFF | NA | TRBJ1-4 | TRBV15 | NA
TGTTCCAGCAGCTTAGGGGCAGGGGGCTACGAGCAGTACTTC | CSSSLGAGGYEQYF | NA | TRBJ2-7 | TRBV7-9 | TRBD1
TGTGCCAGCCAGGAGCAGGGCTACAATGAGCAGTTCTTC | CASQEQGYNEQFF | NA | TRBJ2-1 | TRBV2 | NA
TGCAGTGCTAGAGTTGGCGGCCTAAATTTCTTC | CSARVGGLNFF | NA | TRBJ1-4 | TRBV20-1 | NA
TGTGCCAGCAGCTTGGCGGGACTAGCGGGGAACTCCTACAATGAGCAGTTCTTC | CASSLAGLAGNSYNEQFF | NA | TRBJ2-1 | TRBV5-6 | TRBD2
TGTGCCAGCAGTGAGTCTAGCGGGGGGCTACTTGTGCAGACCCAGTACTTC | CASSESSGGLLVQTQYF | NA | TRBJ2-5 | TRBV2 | TRBD2